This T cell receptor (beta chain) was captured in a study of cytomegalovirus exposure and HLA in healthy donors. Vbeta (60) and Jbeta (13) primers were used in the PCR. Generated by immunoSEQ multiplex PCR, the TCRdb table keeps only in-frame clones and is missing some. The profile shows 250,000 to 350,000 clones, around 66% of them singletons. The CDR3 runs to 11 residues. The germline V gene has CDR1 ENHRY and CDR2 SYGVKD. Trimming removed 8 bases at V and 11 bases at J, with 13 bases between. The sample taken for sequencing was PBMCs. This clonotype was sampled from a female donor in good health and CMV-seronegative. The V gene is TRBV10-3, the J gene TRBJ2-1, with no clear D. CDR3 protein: CAIGALSQQFF. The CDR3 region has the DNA TGTGCCATCGGAGCGCTTTCCCAGCAGTTCTTC.